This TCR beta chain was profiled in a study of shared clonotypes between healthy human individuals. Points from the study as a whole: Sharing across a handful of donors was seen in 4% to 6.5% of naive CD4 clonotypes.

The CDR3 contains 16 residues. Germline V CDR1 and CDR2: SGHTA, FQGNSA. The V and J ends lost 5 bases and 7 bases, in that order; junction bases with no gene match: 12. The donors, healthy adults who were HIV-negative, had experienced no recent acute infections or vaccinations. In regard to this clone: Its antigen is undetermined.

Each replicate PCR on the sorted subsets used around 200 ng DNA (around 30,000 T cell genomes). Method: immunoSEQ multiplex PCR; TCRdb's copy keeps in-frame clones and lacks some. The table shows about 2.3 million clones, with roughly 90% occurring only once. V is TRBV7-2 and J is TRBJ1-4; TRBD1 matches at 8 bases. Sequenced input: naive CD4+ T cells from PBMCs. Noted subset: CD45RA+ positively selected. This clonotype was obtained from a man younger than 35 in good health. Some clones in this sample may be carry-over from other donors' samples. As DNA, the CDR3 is TGTGCCAGCAGCAAACAGGGGGGGCGCCCCGTTGAAAAACTGTTTTTT. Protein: CASSKQGGRPVEKLFF.